These 7 T cell receptor beta chains share one sample of origin, sequenced in a study of radiotherapy plus CTLA-4 blockade in lung cancer. Profiling relied on immunoSEQ multiplex PCR, and the TCRdb table lists in-frame clones only, not all of them. The top ten hold nearly 3.5% of the sample, which has about 98,000 clones, around 86% seen once. The sample consisted of peripheral blood, taken from a patient treated with radiotherapy plus ipilimumab. Receptor source: a human donor with non-small cell lung cancer who had a partial response to radiotherapy plus ipilimumab.

The CDR3 DNA follows: TGTGCCAGCAGTTTATATGGGCCCCCCTACGAGCAGTACTTC. Amino acids: CASSLYGPPYEQYF. The chain combines TRBV28 with TRBJ2-7; D gene ambiguous. This CDR3 has 14 amino acids. V was shortened by 1 base and J by 2 bases, with 9 bases between the two germline ends. CDR1 MDHEN and CDR2 SYDVKM come from the germline V gene.

This clone was counted between two and nine times. The CDR3 DNA reads TGCGCCAGCAGCGCCGGGACAGGGTTCTATGGCTACACCTTC. Protein: CASSAGTGFYGYTF. The chain carries TRBV5-1 and TRBJ1-2; 9 nucleotides line up with TRBD1. The CDR3 runs to 14 residues. J was trimmed by 4 bases and V by 4 bases; bases with no gene match: 5. Germline CDR1 SGHRS, CDR2 YFSETQ.

The chain has TRBV18 and TRBJ2-1, with 8 bases fitting TRBD2. Germline CDR1 and CDR2: KGHSH and LQKENI. CDR3 length: 17 residues. Losses at the gene ends were 3 bases for V and 5 bases for J; bases not matched to a gene: 12. The CDR3 loop reads CASSPTLAAGNNNEQFF. CDR3 nucleotides: TGTGCCAGCTCACCTACACTAGCGGCGGGTAACAACAATGAGCAGTTCTTC.

In DNA, the CDR3 is TGTGCCAGCAGCTTAGCGCAGGGAGGTCCCGGGGAGCTGTTTTTT. It is translated as CASSLAQGGPGELFF. The rearrangement uses TRBV7-9 and TRBJ2-2; TRBD2 might be the D (6 bases). V gave up 0 bases and J gave up 6 bases, with 11 bases separating them. CDR1 SEHNR and CDR2 FQNEAQ come from the germline V gene (reference sequence). The CDR3 extends over 15 amino acids.

The count of this clone is one. The V and J genes are TRBV6-5 and TRBJ2-1; 15 positions agree with TRBD2. The junction had 6 bases not matched to a gene; V was cut back by 5 bases and J by 10 bases. The CDR3 is made up of 15 amino acids. In germline, CDR1 is MNHEY, CDR2 SVGAGI. The CDR3 sequence is CASSRTSGRAWEQFF. DNA for the CDR3: TGTGCCAGCAGTCGGACTAGCGGGAGGGCATGGGAGCAGTTCTTC.

The genes are TRBV7-7 and TRBJ2-1; D is possibly TRBD1 (6 bases). Trimming stripped 1 base from V and 6 bases from J, with 19 bases between. The CDR3 has 17 residues. Germline lookup yields CDR1 SSHAT and CDR2 FNYEAQ (reference sequence). CDR3: CASSLEVRGRGSNEQFF. CDR3 bases: TGTGCCAGCAGCTTAGAAGTGAGGGGGAGAGGGAGCAATGAGCAGTTCTTC.

The V call is TRBV6-5, the J call TRBJ1-1; D ambiguous. V was cut by 5 bases and J by 1 base, with 5 bases left in between. CDR3 size: 12 residues. In germline, CDR1 is MNHEY, CDR2 SVGAGI. The CDR3 region is CASSPRNTEAFF. CDR3 nucleotide sequence: TGTGCCAGCAGTCCCCGGAACACTGAAGCTTTCTTT.